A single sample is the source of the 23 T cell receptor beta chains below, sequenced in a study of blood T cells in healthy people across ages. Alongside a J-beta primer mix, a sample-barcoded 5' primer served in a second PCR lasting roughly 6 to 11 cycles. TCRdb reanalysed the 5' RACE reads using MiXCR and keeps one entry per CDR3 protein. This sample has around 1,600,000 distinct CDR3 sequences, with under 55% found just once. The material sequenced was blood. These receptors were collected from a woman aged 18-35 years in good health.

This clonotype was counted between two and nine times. CDR3 protein: CASSPLVPEQYF. DNA for the CDR3: TGTGCCAGCAGCCCCCTAGTACCCGAGCAGTACTTC. The chain links TRBV7-2 to TRBJ2-7; D is undetermined. V lost 5 bases and J lost 6, with 11 bases in between. Germline CDR1 is SGHTA and CDR2 is FQGNSA. CDR3 length: 12 amino acids.

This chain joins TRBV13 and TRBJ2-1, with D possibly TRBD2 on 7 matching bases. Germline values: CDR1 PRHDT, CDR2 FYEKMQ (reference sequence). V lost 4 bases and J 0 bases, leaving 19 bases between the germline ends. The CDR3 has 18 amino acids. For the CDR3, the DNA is TGTGCCAGCAGCTCCCGGGGTGGCGGGGGCAGCTCCTACAATGAGCAGTTCTTC. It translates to CASSSRGGGGSSYNEQFF.

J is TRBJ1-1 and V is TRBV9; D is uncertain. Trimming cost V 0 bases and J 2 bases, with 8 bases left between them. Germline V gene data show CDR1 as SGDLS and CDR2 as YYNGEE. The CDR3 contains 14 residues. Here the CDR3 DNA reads TGTGCCAGCAGCGTAGGTCCGGACAACACTGAAGCTTTCTTT. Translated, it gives CASSVGPDNTEAFF.

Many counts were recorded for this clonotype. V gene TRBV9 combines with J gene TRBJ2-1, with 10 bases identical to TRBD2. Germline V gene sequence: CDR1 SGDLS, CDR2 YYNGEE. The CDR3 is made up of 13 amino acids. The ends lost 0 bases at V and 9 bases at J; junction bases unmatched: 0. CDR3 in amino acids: CASSVGLAGEQFF. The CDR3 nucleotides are TGTGCCAGCAGCGTAGGACTAGCGGGTGAGCAGTTCTTC.

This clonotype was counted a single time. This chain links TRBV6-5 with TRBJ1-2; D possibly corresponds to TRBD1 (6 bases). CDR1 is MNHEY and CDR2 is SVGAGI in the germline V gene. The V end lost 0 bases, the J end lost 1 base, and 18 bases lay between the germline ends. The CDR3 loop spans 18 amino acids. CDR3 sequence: CASSYSPGGADFNYGYTF. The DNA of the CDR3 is TGTGCCAGCAGTTACTCACCGGGGGGCGCTGATTTTAACTATGGCTACACCTTC.

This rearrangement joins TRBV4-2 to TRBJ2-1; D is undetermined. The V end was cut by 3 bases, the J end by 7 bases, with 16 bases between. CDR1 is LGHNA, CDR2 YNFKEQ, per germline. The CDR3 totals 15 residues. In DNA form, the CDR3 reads TGTGCCAGCAGCCAGGGGTGGCTAGTTGAGAATGAGCAGTTCTTC. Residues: CASSQGWLVENEQFF.

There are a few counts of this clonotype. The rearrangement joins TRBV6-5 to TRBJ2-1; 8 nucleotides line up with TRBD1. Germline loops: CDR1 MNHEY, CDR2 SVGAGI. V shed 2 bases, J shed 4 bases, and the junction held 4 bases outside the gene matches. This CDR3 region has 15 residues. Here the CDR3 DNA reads TGTGCCAGCAGTTACGAGACAGGGGATTACAATGAGCAGTTCTTC. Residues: CASSYETGDYNEQFF.

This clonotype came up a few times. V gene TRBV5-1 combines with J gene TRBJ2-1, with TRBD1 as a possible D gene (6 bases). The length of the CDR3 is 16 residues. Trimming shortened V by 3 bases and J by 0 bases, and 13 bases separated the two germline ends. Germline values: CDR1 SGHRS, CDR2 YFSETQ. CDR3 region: CASSSGTPSSYNEQFF. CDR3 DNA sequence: TGCGCCAGCAGCTCTGGGACACCGAGCTCCTACAATGAGCAGTTCTTC. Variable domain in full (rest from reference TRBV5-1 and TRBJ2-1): KAGVTQTPRYLIKTRGQQVTLSCSPISGHRSVSWYQQTPGQGLQFLFEYFSETQRNKGNFPGRFSGRQFSNSRSEMNVSTLELGDSALYLCASSSGTPSSYNEQFFGPGTRLTVL.

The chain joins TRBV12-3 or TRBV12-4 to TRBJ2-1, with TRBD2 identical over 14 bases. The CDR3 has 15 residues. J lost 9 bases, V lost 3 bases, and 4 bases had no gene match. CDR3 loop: CASSFGLAGGIEQFF. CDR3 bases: TGTGCCAGCAGTTTTGGACTAGCGGGAGGTATTGAGCAGTTCTTC.

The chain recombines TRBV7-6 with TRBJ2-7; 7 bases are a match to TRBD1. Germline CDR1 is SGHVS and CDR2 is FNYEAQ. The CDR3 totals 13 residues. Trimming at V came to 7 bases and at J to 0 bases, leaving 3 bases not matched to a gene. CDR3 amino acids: CASKRDSSYEQYF. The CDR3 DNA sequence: TGTGCCAGCAAACGGGACAGCTCCTACGAGCAGTACTTC.

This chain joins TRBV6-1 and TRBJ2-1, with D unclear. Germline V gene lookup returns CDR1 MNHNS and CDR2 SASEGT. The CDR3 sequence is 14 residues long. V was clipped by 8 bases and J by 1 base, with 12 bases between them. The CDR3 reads CASLEDRSYNEQFF. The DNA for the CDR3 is TGTGCCAGCCTCGAGGACCGGTCCTACAATGAGCAGTTCTTC.

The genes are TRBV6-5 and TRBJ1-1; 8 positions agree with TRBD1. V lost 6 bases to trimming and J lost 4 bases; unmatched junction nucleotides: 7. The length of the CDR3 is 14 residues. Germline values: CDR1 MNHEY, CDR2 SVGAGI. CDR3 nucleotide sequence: TGTGCCAGCAGAATGACAGGGGCCGCCACTGAAGCTTTCTTT. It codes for CASRMTGAATEAFF.

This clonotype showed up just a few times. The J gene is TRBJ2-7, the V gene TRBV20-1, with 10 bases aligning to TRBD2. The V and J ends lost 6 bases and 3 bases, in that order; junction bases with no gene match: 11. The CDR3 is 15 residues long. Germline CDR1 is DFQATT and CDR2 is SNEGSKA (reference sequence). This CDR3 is CSALSPRTSGYEQYF. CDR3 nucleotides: TGCAGTGCCCTCTCTCCCCGGACTAGCGGCTACGAGCAGTACTTC.

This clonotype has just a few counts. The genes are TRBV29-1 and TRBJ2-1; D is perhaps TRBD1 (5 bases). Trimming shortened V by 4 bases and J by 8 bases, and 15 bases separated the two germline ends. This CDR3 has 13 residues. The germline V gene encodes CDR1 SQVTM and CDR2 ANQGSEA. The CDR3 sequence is CSVAPRQNDEQFF. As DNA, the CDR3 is TGCAGCGTTGCCCCCCGACAGAACGATGAGCAGTTCTTC.

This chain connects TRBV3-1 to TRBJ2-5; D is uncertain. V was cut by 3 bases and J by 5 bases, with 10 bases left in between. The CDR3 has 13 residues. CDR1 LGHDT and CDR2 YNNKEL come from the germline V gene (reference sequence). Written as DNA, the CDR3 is TGTGCCAGCAGCCACTTTTGGGTTGAGACCCAGTACTTC. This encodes CASSHFWVETQYF.

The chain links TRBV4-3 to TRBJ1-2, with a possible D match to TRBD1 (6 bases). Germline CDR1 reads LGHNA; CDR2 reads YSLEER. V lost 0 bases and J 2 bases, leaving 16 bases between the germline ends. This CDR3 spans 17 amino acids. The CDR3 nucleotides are TGCGCCAGCAGCCAAGAGGCAGGGGACGGTCTAAACTATGGCTACACCTTC. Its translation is CASSQEAGDGLNYGYTF.

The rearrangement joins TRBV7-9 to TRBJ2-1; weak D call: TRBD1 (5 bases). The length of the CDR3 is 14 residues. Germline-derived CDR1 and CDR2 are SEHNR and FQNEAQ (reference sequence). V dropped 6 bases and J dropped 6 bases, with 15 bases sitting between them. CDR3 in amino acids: CASSYMAGSNEQFF. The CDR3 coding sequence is TGTGCCAGCAGTTATATGGCAGGGTCCAATGAGCAGTTCTTC.

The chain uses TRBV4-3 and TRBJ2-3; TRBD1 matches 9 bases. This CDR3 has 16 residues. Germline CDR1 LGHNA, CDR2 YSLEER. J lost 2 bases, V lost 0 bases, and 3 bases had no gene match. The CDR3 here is CASSQEGTGFTDTQYF. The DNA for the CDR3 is TGCGCCAGCAGCCAAGAAGGGACAGGGTTCACAGATACGCAGTATTTT.

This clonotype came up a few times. CDR3 DNA: TGTGCCAGCAGTTCCACCCGGGGGGTTAGCAATCAGCCCCAGCATTTT. Its protein product is CASSSTRGVSNQPQHF. The gene calls are TRBV6-2 or TRBV6-3 and TRBJ1-5; D might be TRBD1 (5 bases). Trimming removed 4 bases from V and 0 bases from J, with 13 bases in between. The CDR3 totals 16 residues. Germline V lookup: CDR1 MNHEY, CDR2 SVGEGT.

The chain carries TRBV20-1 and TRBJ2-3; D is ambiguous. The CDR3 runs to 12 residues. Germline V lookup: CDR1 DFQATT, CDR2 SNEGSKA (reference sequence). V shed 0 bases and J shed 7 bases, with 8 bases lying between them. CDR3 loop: CSAREVYNTQYF. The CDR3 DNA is TGCAGTGCTAGAGAGGTATATAATACGCAGTATTTT.

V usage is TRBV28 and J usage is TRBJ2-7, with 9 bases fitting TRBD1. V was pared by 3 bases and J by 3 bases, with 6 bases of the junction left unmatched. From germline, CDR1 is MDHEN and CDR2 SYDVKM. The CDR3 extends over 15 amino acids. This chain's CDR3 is CASSFRDREIYEQYF. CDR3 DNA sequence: TGTGCCAGCAGTTTCCGGGACAGGGAGATCTACGAGCAGTACTTC.

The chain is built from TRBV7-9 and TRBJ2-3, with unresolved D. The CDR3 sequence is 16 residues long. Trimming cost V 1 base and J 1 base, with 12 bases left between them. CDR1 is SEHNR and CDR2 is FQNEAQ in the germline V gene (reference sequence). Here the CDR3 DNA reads TGTGCCAGCAGCTTAGATAATTGGCCGGGCACAGATACGCAGTATTTT. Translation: CASSLDNWPGTDTQYF.

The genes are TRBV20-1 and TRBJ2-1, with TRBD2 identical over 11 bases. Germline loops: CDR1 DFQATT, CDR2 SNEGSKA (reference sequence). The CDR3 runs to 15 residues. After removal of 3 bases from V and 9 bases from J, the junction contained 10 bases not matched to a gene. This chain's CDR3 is CSASLPGLAEGEQFF. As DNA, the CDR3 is TGCAGTGCTAGCCTCCCGGGACTAGCGGAGGGTGAGCAGTTCTTC.